This T cell receptor (beta chain) was obtained from a study of CD8+ T cells in alopecia areata. On the study more broadly: Affected scalp percentage determined the severity score of treated patients. General study points: The study found tofacitinib significantly decreased scalp clonality and expanded CD8+ clones among the top 100. In blood and scalp, many expanded lesional clones persisted during tofacitinib.

The CDR3 runs to 14 residues. V was shortened by 3 bases and J by 1 base, with 13 bases between the two germline ends. CDR1 SQVTM and CDR2 ANQGSEA come from the germline V gene. The treatment was: oral pan-JAK inhibitor, 5-10 mg twice daily. The sequencing template was cDNA reverse transcribed from extracted RNA. Profiling relied on immunoSEQ multiplex PCR, and the TCRdb table lists in-frame clones only, not all of them. This sample has more than 140,000 clones, with about 88% found just once. The table lists this clone with a few counts. Its antigen is as yet unknown. The V gene is TRBV29-1, the J gene TRBJ2-7; D not resolved. Sequences were derived from CD8+ T cells sorted from blood, sampled at week 4, from a patient treated with tofacitinib. The clonotype was recovered from a human donor with alopecia areata. The CDR3, as DNA: TGCAGCGTTGATGACGGCCTCGGATCCTACGAGCAGTACTTC. As protein: CSVDDGLGSYEQYF.